These 21 T cell receptor beta chains originate from one sample sequenced in a study of tumor-infiltrating lymphocytes in primary liver carcinoma. The authors took blood RNA from unsorted whole blood and also extracted germline DNA. A constant-region primer served to make TCR beta cDNA from roughly 480 ng total RNA. Employing slightly modified ARM-PCR, three nested multiplex PCR rounds were run, and these gave rise to the TCR beta libraries. Running around 9 cycles apiece, the first two PCR rounds relied on TRBV1-TRBV30 forward primers together with a C-beta reverse primer. MiXCR was run by TCRdb on the multiplex PCR reads, yielding one entry per CDR3 protein. The sample shows fewer than 350,000 distinct CDR3 sequences, less than 75% of them seen only once. The source material was peripheral blood. Receptors were obtained from a man in his forties with primary liver carcinoma and hepatitis B virus infection.

A few counts support this clonotype. With a much larger clone just one base away, this may be a read error. The chain is built from TRBV4-2 and TRBJ1-3; TRBD1 matches 9 bases. The CDR3 covers 13 residues. CDR1 is LGHNA, CDR2 YNFKEQ, per germline. For the CDR3, the DNA is TGTGCCAGCAGCCCGGACAGGGGAAACATCATATATTTT. It yields the protein CASSPDRGNIIYF.

This clonotype was observed at least ten times. The chain carries TRBV6-1 and TRBJ1-2; D remains ambiguous. From germline, CDR1 is MNHNS and CDR2 SASEGT. V gave up 1 base and J gave up 4 bases, with 13 bases separating them. The CDR3 is 15 residues long. The CDR3 sequence is CASSEGGRSVYGYTF. The CDR3 bases are TGTGCCAGCAGTGAAGGAGGGAGGAGTGTCTATGGCTACACCTTC.

The chain employs TRBV11-1 and TRBJ2-7, with a possible D match to TRBD2 (6 bases). Trimming stripped 6 bases from V and 3 bases from J, with 15 bases between. Germline-derived CDR1 and CDR2 are SGHAT and FQDESV (reference sequence). CDR3 length: 14 amino acids. CDR3 amino acids: CASRPGISGYEQYF. DNA of the CDR3: TGTGCCAGCAGACCCGGGATTAGCGGCTACGAGCAGTACTTC.

Notes on this clonotype: The junction differs from germline at one of its ends, possibly a read error. This chain links TRBV11-2 with TRBJ2-7; 11 bases line up with TRBD2. The V gene's germline CDR1 is SGHAT and CDR2 FQNNGV. The CDR3 is 15 amino acids. In DNA, the CDR3 is TGCGCCAGCAACTTAGGGACTAGCGGATTCTACGAGCAGTACTTC. This codes for CASNLGTSGFYEQYF.

The V and J genes are TRBV15 and TRBJ1-4; D remains unclear. The V gene lost 0 bases and the J gene lost 4 bases, with 9 bases spanning the gap. In germline, CDR1 is LNHNV, CDR2 YYDKDF (reference sequence). This CDR3 is built from 15 residues. The CDR3 nucleotides are TGTGCCACCAGCAGAGATTTGGGGTATAATGAAAAACTGTTTTTT. As protein: CATSRDLGYNEKLFF.

As regards this clonotype: A read error may account for a junction end that differs from germline. The rearrangement links TRBV6-6 to TRBJ1-5; perhaps TRBD1 as D (6 bases). The CDR3 extends over 15 amino acids. Germline CDR1 and CDR2: MNHNY and SVGAGI (reference sequence). In DNA form, the CDR3 reads TGTGCCAGCAGTTACGGGGGCCGGAGCAATCAGTCCCAGCATTTT. This encodes CASSYGGRSNQSQHF.

This clonotype was observed once. This chain connects TRBV6-5 to TRBJ1-3; D remains ambiguous. This CDR3 has 20 amino acids. The V end lost 2 bases, the J end lost 2 bases, and 25 bases lay between the germline ends. Germline V CDR1 and CDR2: MNHEY, SVGAGI. The DNA for the CDR3 is TGTGCCAGCAGTTACGCCCCGATCGGGCAGACGTGGAATACTGGAAACACCATATATTTT. Encoded protein: CASSYAPIGQTWNTGNTIYF.

Of note for this clonotype: This sequence may be a read error, since a much larger clone differs from it by one base. The chain links TRBV6-2 or TRBV6-3 to TRBJ2-1; maybe TRBD1 (5 bases). The CDR3 spans 15 residues. Germline V gene sequence: CDR1 MNHEY, CDR2 SVGEGT. The V end was cut by 7 bases, the J end by 9 bases, with 22 bases between. The CDR3 here is CASNKGLGRPGEQFF. The CDR3 DNA reads TGTGCCAGCAACAAGGGGTTGGGTCGACCGGGTGAGCAGTTCTTC.

V is TRBV11-1 and J is TRBJ2-7; D is uncertain. Trimming removed 5 bases from V and 3 bases from J, with 11 bases in between. Germline V gene data show CDR1 as SGHAT and CDR2 as FQDESV (reference sequence). The CDR3 has 13 residues. The CDR3 nucleotides read TGTGCCAGCAGCGGCCCCATCCGCTACGAGCAGTACTTC. Protein product: CASSGPIRYEQYF.

This clonotype was counted many times. The V gene is TRBV4-1, the J gene TRBJ2-1; 7 bases match TRBD1. Per the germline V gene, CDR1 is MGHRA and CDR2 is YSYEKL. Germline trimming cut 4 bases from V and 5 bases from J; bases unmatched to any gene: 2. This CDR3 contains 13 residues. This CDR3 is CASSPGTDNEQFF. The CDR3 DNA is TGCGCCAGCAGCCCTGGGACAGACAATGAGCAGTTCTTC.

This clonotype was observed at least ten times. This chain joins TRBV4-3 and TRBJ1-1; D is undetermined. V was shortened by 2 bases and J by 1 base, with 8 bases between the two germline ends. CDR1 is LGHNA and CDR2 is YSLEER in the germline V gene. CDR3 length: 14 residues. CDR3 in amino acids: CASSQRTANTEAFF. CDR3 nucleotides: TGCGCCAGCAGCCAAAGGACGGCGAACACTGAAGCTTTCTTT.

To note about this clonotype: The CDR3 ends on some other residue instead of the conserved phenylalanine or tryptophan, so this is likely a read error. The chain couples TRBV6-5 to TRBJ2-7; D might be TRBD1 or TRBD2, each matching 5 bases. Trimming took 9 bases from V and 5 from J, leaving 17 bases between them. Germline CDR1 MNHEY, CDR2 SVGAGI. The CDR3 is 13 amino acids. The CDR3 DNA reads as TGTGCCAGGAGCTACTCGAGGGGCCACGAGCAGTACTTA. This translates into CARSYSRGHEQYL.

In nucleotides, the CDR3 is TGTGCCAGCAGGCGACAGGGTGCAGTGGCCAACGTCCTGACTTTC. It is translated as CASRRQGAVANVLTF. The chain links TRBV28 to TRBJ2-6; 7 bases agree with TRBD1. In germline, CDR1 is MDHEN, CDR2 SYDVKM. Losses at the gene ends were 6 bases for V and 6 bases for J; bases not matched to a gene: 8. The CDR3 sequence is 15 residues long.

A note on this clonotype: Since the CDR3 does not end with the conserved phenylalanine or tryptophan, this likely comes from a read error. The rearrangement links TRBV12-3 or TRBV12-4 to TRBJ1-1; D ambiguous. V lost 1 base and J 5 bases, leaving 14 bases between the germline ends. CDR3 size: 15 residues. CDR3 in DNA: TGTGCCAGCAGTTTAGGTTTGGCCAGCCGTACTGAAGCTTTCATT. It translates to CASSLGLASRTEAFI.

Of note for this clonotype: A clone one base away is much larger, so this may be a read error. V gene TRBV5-6 combines with J gene TRBJ2-7, with 7 bases matching TRBD1. There are 14 residues in the CDR3. J gave up 5 bases and V 1 base, and 6 bases lay outside the gene matches. Germline lookup yields CDR1 SGHDT and CDR2 YYEEEE. Here the CDR3 reads CASSLPGGRNEQYF. The CDR3, as DNA: TGTGCCAGCAGCTTGCCAGGGGGACGTAACGAGCAGTACTTC.

The chain is built from TRBV11-2 and TRBJ2-7; D ambiguous. V gave up 3 bases and J gave up 0 bases, with 12 bases separating them. The CDR3 has 15 amino acids. The germline V gene encodes CDR1 SGHAT and CDR2 FQNNGV. CDR3 protein: CASSLGSESSYEQYF. The CDR3 nucleotides read TGTGCCAGCAGCTTGGGGTCGGAAAGCTCCTACGAGCAGTACTTC.

This sequence joins TRBV2 and TRBJ2-5; unclear D gene. CDR3 length equals 13 residues. Germline-derived CDR1 and CDR2 are SNHLY and FYNNEI. V was cut by 4 bases and J by 2 bases, with 8 bases left in between. This chain's CDR3 is CASSAGPQETQYF. The CDR3 region has the DNA TGTGCCAGCAGTGCGGGCCCACAAGAGACCCAGTACTTC.

The V gene is TRBV7-3, the J gene TRBJ2-1, with 11 bases that match TRBD1. Trimming at V came to 5 bases and at J to 2 bases, leaving 2 bases not matched to a gene. The CDR3 spans 15 residues. Germline V lookup: CDR1 SGHTA, CDR2 FQGTGA. Here the CDR3 reads CASSGQGAAYNEQFF. In DNA, the CDR3 is TGTGCCAGCAGCGGACAGGGGGCCGCCTACAATGAGCAGTTCTTC.

This clonotype showed up just once. Mismatch with germline at one junction end may stem from a read error. This chain joins TRBV11-2 and TRBJ2-2, with TRBD2 identical over 13 bases. Per the germline V gene, CDR1 is SGHAT and CDR2 is FQNNGV. The CDR3 is made up of 19 amino acids. CDR3 nucleotides: TGTACCAGCAGCCCTCGACTAGCGGGAGGTTTTGGTGACACCGGGGAACTGTTTTTT. Residues: CTSSPRLAGGFGDTGELFF.

Remarks on this clonotype: One end of the junction does not line up with germline, which may come from a read error. The chain employs TRBV14 and TRBJ2-1, with 9 bases matching TRBD2. Germline V gene data show CDR1 as SGHDN and CDR2 as FVKESK. CDR3 length: 15 amino acids. Here the CDR3 reads CASSPAGGLYDEQFF. The CDR3 nucleotides are TGTGCCAGCAGCCCCGCGGGGGGGCTCTACGATGAGCAGTTCTTC.

As regards this clonotype: The missing conserved phenylalanine or tryptophan at the end of this CDR3 makes a read error likely. The chain joins TRBV11-2 to TRBJ1-4; no reliable D call. CDR1 and CDR2 from the germline V gene are SGHAT and FQNNGV. V lost 5 bases and J lost 9, with 7 bases in between. This CDR3 contains 11 residues. This chain's CDR3 is CASSANKKLFI. The DNA for the CDR3 is TGTGCCAGCAGCGCAAATAAAAAACTGTTTATT.